This is a list of T cell receptor beta chains from one sample in a study of blood T cell repertoires in COVID-19. Libraries were prepared by immunoSEQ multiplex PCR; TCRdb keeps only in-frame clonotypes and omits some of them. The sample lists about 180,000 clones; almost 80% were seen once. The source material was PBMCs or T cells enriched from blood (not recorded which). These receptors originate from a woman aged 50 to 60 who had recovered from COVID-19. Each CDR3 is given with its conserved first and last residue. The D gene is left open where the match is weak. Size is omitted from some rows. Given values are once, few, many or a class for expanded clones.

j_gene	d_gene	v_gene	abundance	CDR3nt	CDR3aa
TRBJ2-7	NA	TRBV7-2	NA	TGTGCCAGCAGCTTTTCCGTGGGAGGCCCTTCCTACGAGCAGTACTTC	CASSFSVGGPSYEQYF
TRBJ1-2	TRBD1	TRBV7-2	NA	TGTGCCAGCAGCTTAGTGGACAGGGGTCGGGATGGCTACACCTTC	CASSLVDRGRDGYTF
TRBJ2-1	NA	TRBV4-3	NA	TGCGCCAGCAGCCTGGACAGCCACAATGAGCAGTTCTTC	CASSLDSHNEQFF
TRBJ2-7	NA	TRBV7-2	NA	TGTGCCAGCAGCTTAGGCTACGCTTACGAGCAGTACTTC	CASSLGYAYEQYF
TRBJ1-5	TRBD1	TRBV30	NA	TGTGCCTGGGGAACAGGGGCATCTAGCAATCAGCCCCAGCATTTT	CAWGTGASSNQPQHF
TRBJ2-4	TRBD2	TRBV27	NA	TGTGCCAGCAGCAGACCTAGCGGCATTCAGTACTTC	CASSRPSGIQYF
TRBJ1-6	NA	TRBV4-3	NA	TGCGCCAGCAGCCAGCAGGTGGGGGGTTATTCACCCCTCCACTTT	CASSQQVGGYSPLHF
TRBJ1-1	NA	TRBV7-2	NA	TGTGCCAGCAGCTTAGCAGGGGTGAACACTGAAGCTTTCTTT	CASSLAGVNTEAFF
TRBJ2-7	NA	TRBV18	NA	TGTGCCAGCTCACCATCAGGGGTCGAGCAGTACTTC	CASSPSGVEQYF
TRBJ1-4	TRBD1	TRBV28	once	TGTGCCAGCCGCCCACCGGGACAGAGAAATGAAAAACTGTTTTTT	CASRPPGQRNEKLFF
TRBJ2-3	TRBD2	TRBV7-9	NA	TGTGCCAGCAGCTCTAGCGGGAGGTCCACAGATACGCAGTATTTT	CASSSSGRSTDTQYF
TRBJ1-2	NA	TRBV5-1	NA	TGCGCCAGCAGCCTTGAGGATTATGGCTACACCTTC	CASSLEDYGYTF
TRBJ2-3	TRBD2	TRBV29-1	NA	TGCAGCCATCGGCGGGCGGGAGGAGATACGCAGTATTTT	CSHRRAGGDTQYF
TRBJ2-7	TRBD1	TRBV28	NA	TGTGCCAGCAGCTGGGACAGGGTGGGCGAGCAGTACTTC	CASSWDRVGEQYF
TRBJ2-2	NA	TRBV9	few	TGTGCCAGCAGCGTAGGGGCGCGCTACGACACCGGGGAGCTGTTTTTT	CASSVGARYDTGELFF
TRBJ2-7	TRBD2	TRBV29-1	NA	TGCAGCGTTGATTCGGGGACCGGGACTAGCCTTGCCGAGCAGTACTTC	CSVDSGTGTSLAEQYF
TRBJ1-4	NA	TRBV5-1	once	TGCGCCAGCAGCTTGGGGACAGTGAATGAAAAACTGTTTTTT	CASSLGTVNEKLFF
TRBJ2-3	NA	TRBV19	NA	TGTGCCAGTAGCCTGGGGCAGGCAGATACGCAGTATTTT	CASSLGQADTQYF
TRBJ1-2	NA	TRBV5-1	NA	TGCGCCAGCAGGTCTGCGGGAGATTATGGCTACACCTTC	CASRSAGDYGYTF
TRBJ1-1	NA	TRBV25-1	NA	TGTGCCAGCAGTGAGGGGGGGACTCAGGGAGCTTTCTTT	CASSEGGTQGAFF
TRBJ1-1	NA	TRBV19	once	TGTGCCAGTAGCGGACAGATAAACACTGAAGCTTTCTTT	CASSGQINTEAFF
TRBJ2-1	TRBD2	TRBV27	NA	TGTGCCAGCAGTCGACTAGCGGGAGTATCCTACAATGAGCAGTTCTTC	CASSRLAGVSYNEQFF
TRBJ2-6	NA	TRBV24-1	few	TGTGCCACCAGTGATCTGCAGGGCCCTGGGGCCAACGTCCTGACTTTC	CATSDLQGPGANVLTF
TRBJ2-4	NA	TRBV9	NA	TGTGCCAGCAGCGTCTTAGCGGAACGCGGAGCCAAAAACATTCAGTACTTC	CASSVLAERGAKNIQYF
TRBJ2-6	NA	TRBV24-1	NA	TGTGCCACCAGTGATCCCCTCTCTGGGGCCAACGTCCTGACTTTC	CATSDPLSGANVLTF
TRBJ1-2	TRBD1	TRBV25-1	NA	TGTGCCAGCAGTGAATGGACAGGGGATGGCTACACCTTC	CASSEWTGDGYTF
TRBJ2-5	TRBD2	TRBV29-1	NA	TGCAGCGTTGAAGTCGGGAGGGGTGTGGGAGAGACCCAGTACTTC	CSVEVGRGVGETQYF
TRBJ1-2	TRBD1	TRBV28	few	TGTGCCAGCAGTGGGGGGGACAGGGAAGGCTATGGCTACACCTTC	CASSGGDREGYGYTF
TRBJ2-2	NA	TRBV9	once	TGTGCCAGCAGCGTACCCGGGAGCGGTTCCGGGGAGCTGTTTTTT	CASSVPGSGSGELFF
TRBJ2-3	TRBD2	TRBV5-8	NA	TGTGCCAGCAGCTCGTCTACCGGACTAGCGGCTTTCACAGATACGCAGTATTTT	CASSSSTGLAAFTDTQYF
TRBJ1-4	NA	TRBV11-2	NA	TGTGCCAGCAGCCCACCCCCGTCCAGTGCAACTAATGAAAAACTGTTTTTT	CASSPPPSSATNEKLFF
TRBJ1-5	NA	TRBV18	NA	TGTGCCAGCTCACCACCAAAGGGGGGGACTGATGGCAATCAGCCCCAGCATTTT	CASSPPKGGTDGNQPQHF
TRBJ1-5	NA	TRBV23-1	NA	TGCGCCAGCAATAAGGGGGAACGCAATCAGCCCCAGCATTTT	CASNKGERNQPQHF
TRBJ2-5	TRBD2	TRBV11-2	NA	TGTGCCAGCAGCTTGGGAGCTGGACAAGCGGGAGCCAGGGAGACCCAGTACTTC	CASSLGAGQAGARETQYF
TRBJ2-2	TRBD1	TRBV5-6	NA	TGTGCCAGCACGTCCACAGGGGGCACCGGGGAGCTGTTTTTT	CASTSTGGTGELFF
TRBJ2-7	TRBD1	TRBV19	NA	TGTGCCAGTAGCAAAATGACAGGGATACGATACGAGCAGTACTTC	CASSKMTGIRYEQYF
TRBJ1-2	NA	TRBV12-2	NA	TGTGCAAGTCGCTTAGCGACCCACAGGGTATGGCATGGCTACACCTTC	CASRLATHRVWHGYTF
TRBJ1-3	TRBD1	TRBV6-5	NA	TGTGCCAGCAACACAGGGGGCTCTGGAAACACCATATATTTT	CASNTGGSGNTIYF
TRBJ1-1	TRBD1	TRBV6-5	many	TGTGCCAGCAGTAAATCAGGGGGCACTGAAGCTTTCTTT	CASSKSGGTEAFF
TRBJ2-2	TRBD2	TRBV7-8	NA	TGTGCCAGCAGCTTGCAGGCCAACGGGGGGGCGAACACCGGGGAGCTGTTTTTT	CASSLQANGGANTGELFF
TRBJ2-5	NA	TRBV24-1	NA	TGTGCCACCAGTGACTACAGGGTTGAGACCCAGTACTTC	CATSDYRVETQYF
TRBJ2-7	NA	TRBV10-3	NA	TGTGCCATCAGTGAGGAGGCGAACTACGAGCAGTACTTC	CAISEEANYEQYF
TRBJ2-5	TRBD2	TRBV5-1	NA	TGCGCCAGCAGCGGAGGGGGTTTAATAGCGGGAGGGCAAGAGACCCAGTACTTC	CASSGGGLIAGGQETQYF
TRBJ1-1	NA	TRBV5-4	NA	TGTGCCAGCAGCTTAGTCGATAGCACTGAAGCTTTCTTT	CASSLVDSTEAFF
TRBJ2-7	NA	TRBV28	NA	TGTGCCAGCAGTCGCGGCACCAACTACGAGCAGTACTTC	CASSRGTNYEQYF
TRBJ2-1	NA	TRBV9	NA	TGTGCCAGCAGCGTAGTCGGTTATGCGGGACCCTACAATGAGCAGTTCTTC	CASSVVGYAGPYNEQFF
TRBJ2-7	TRBD1	TRBV5-1	few	TGCGCCAGCAGCCGACAGGGGAGCGAGCAGTACTTC	CASSRQGSEQYF
TRBJ2-1	TRBD2	TRBV5-1	NA	TGCGCCAGCAGCCTAGCCCCTAGCGGATACAATGAGCAGTTCTTC	CASSLAPSGYNEQFF
TRBJ2-7	TRBD1	TRBV7-2	NA	TGTGCCAGCAGCCCACAGGGGGCGATCGGAAACGAGCAGTACTTC	CASSPQGAIGNEQYF
TRBJ2-1	NA	TRBV7-9	NA	TGTGCCAGCAGCTTAATCCAGCGGAGCTCCTACAATGAGCAGTTCTTC	CASSLIQRSSYNEQFF
TRBJ2-7	NA	TRBV4-1	NA	TGCGCCAGCAGCCCCCCTGGAGACAGTTCCTACGAGCAGTACTTC	CASSPPGDSSYEQYF
TRBJ1-1	TRBD1	TRBV11-2	NA	TGTGCCAGCAGCTTTGGACAGGGGGGGAAGGCTTTCTTT	CASSFGQGGKAFF
TRBJ1-3	TRBD1	TRBV13	NA	TGTGCCAGCAGCCCAGGGACAGGAGGAAACACCATATATTTT	CASSPGTGGNTIYF
TRBJ2-5	NA	TRBV6-5	NA	TGTGCCAGCAGTTTAGGGGGAGAACAAGGAGAGACCCAGTACTTC	CASSLGGEQGETQYF